Listed here are 3 T cell receptor beta chains from one sample, sequenced in a study of technical replicates of blood from four donors. The method was immunoSEQ multiplex PCR; TCRdb's version includes in-frame clones alone and lacks a portion of them. The data hold tens of thousands of clones, with around 91% observed a single time. The sample consisted of T cells isolated from PBMCs. Source of these receptors: a human donor in good health. Some clones in this sample may be carry-over from other donors' samples.

The rearrangement links TRBV28 to TRBJ2-7; a weak D match, TRBD2 (6 bases). V lost 5 bases and J 0 bases, leaving 17 bases between the germline ends. The CDR3 sequence is 16 residues long. Per the germline V gene, CDR1 is MDHEN and CDR2 is SYDVKM. For the CDR3, the DNA is TGTGCCAGCAGTACCAGCCATAGCGGAATCTCCTACGAGCAGTACTTC. Its translation is CASSTSHSGISYEQYF.

The chain joins TRBV7-3 to TRBJ1-2; 9 bases fit TRBD1. The V gene's germline CDR1 is SGHTA and CDR2 FQGTGA. This CDR3 region has 14 residues. V shed 4 bases and J 5 bases; nucleotides not matched to a gene: 5. CDR3 sequence reads: CASSSGQGGYGYTF. The CDR3 DNA reads TGTGCCAGCAGCTCGGGACAGGGAGGTTATGGCTACACCTTC.

V gene TRBV6-1 combines with J gene TRBJ1-5; unclear D gene. V was cut by 3 bases and J by 7 bases, with 16 bases left in between. Germline loops: CDR1 MNHNS, CDR2 SASEGT. The CDR3 runs to 15 residues. The CDR3 loop reads CASSEGTLRLQPQHF. The CDR3 DNA sequence: TGTGCCAGCAGTGAGGGCACCTTAAGGTTACAGCCCCAGCATTTT.